This is a list of T cell receptor beta chains from one sample in a study of blood T cell repertoires in COVID-19. The table came from immunoSEQ multiplex PCR; TCRdb's copy has only in-frame clones and leaves some out. The sample lists under 200,000 clones; approximately 89% were seen once. Input material: peripheral blood. All receptors derive from a man aged 35 to 55 with active or convalescent COVID-19. Each CDR3 is given with its conserved first and last residue. Fields, in order: J gene, clone size, V gene, D gene, CDR3 protein, CDR3 DNA. A D gene is named only where the DNA matches it firmly. Not every row has a clone size; where given, it reads once, few, many or a size class.

TRBJ2-7 NA TRBV3-1/TRBV3-2 NA CASSRVPREYEQYF TGTGCCAGCAGCAGGGTCCCTAGGGAGTACGAGCAGTACTTC
TRBJ1-6 NA TRBV6-5 NA CASIVGGSYNSPLHF TGTGCCAGCATTGTGGGGGGATCCTATAATTCACCCCTCCACTTT
TRBJ1-1 NA TRBV29-1 NA CSGGGGYTEAFF TGCAGCGGAGGGGGGGGCTATACTGAAGCTTTCTTT
TRBJ1-4 few TRBV28 NA CASSLWGSGANEKLFF TGTGCCAGCAGTTTATGGGGTTCAGGGGCTAATGAAAAACTGTTTTTT
TRBJ1-2 few TRBV15 NA CATSRDLGGPGADLF TGTGCCACCAGCAGAGATCTCGGGGGGCCAGGGGCTGACCTCTTC
TRBJ1-2 NA TRBV6-1 NA CASSEVVGAYGYTF TGTGCCAGCAGTGAAGTTGTGGGGGCCTATGGCTACACCTTC
TRBJ1-4 once TRBV27 NA CASSEDTPATNEKLFF TGTGCCAGCAGCGAGGACACTCCCGCGACTAATGAAAAACTGTTTTTT
TRBJ1-4 NA TRBV6-6 TRBD1 CASRDRGMTNEKLFF TGTGCCAGCAGGGACAGGGGAATGACTAATGAAAAACTGTTTTTT
TRBJ1-5 NA TRBV9 NA CASGGNNQPQHF TGTGCCAGCGGGGGGAACAATCAGCCCCAGCATTTT
TRBJ2-2 NA TRBV6-4 NA CASSQEFANTGELFF TGTGCCAGCAGTCAAGAGTTCGCGAACACCGGGGAGCTGTTTTTT
TRBJ1-2 NA TRBV9 NA CASSVDGSGIVGYTF TGTGCCAGCAGCGTAGATGGAAGCGGGATAGTGGGCTACACCTTC
TRBJ1-1 NA TRBV9 TRBD1 CASNGQGNTEAFF TGTGCCAGCAACGGACAGGGGAACACTGAAGCTTTCTTT
TRBJ2-2 NA TRBV4-1 NA CASSQDPGGLTGELFF TGCGCCAGCAGCCAAGATCCAGGGGGGCTCACCGGGGAGCTGTTTTTT
TRBJ2-3 NA TRBV19 NA CASSAVRHTDTQYF TGTGCCAGTAGTGCGGTTCGTCACACAGATACGCAGTATTTT
TRBJ1-5 NA TRBV10-3 NA CAISGQGNQPQHF TGTGCCATCAGTGGGCAGGGAAATCAGCCCCAGCATTTT